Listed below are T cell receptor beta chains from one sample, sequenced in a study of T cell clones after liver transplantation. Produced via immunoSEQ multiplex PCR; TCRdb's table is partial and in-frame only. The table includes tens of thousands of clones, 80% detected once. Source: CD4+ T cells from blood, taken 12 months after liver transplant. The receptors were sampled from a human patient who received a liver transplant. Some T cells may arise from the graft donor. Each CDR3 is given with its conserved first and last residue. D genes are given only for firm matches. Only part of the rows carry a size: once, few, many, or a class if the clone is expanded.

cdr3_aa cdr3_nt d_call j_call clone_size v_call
CASERGRTAGELFF TGTGCCAGCGAACGTGGGAGGACGGCCGGGGAGCTGTTTTTT - TRBJ2-2 - TRBV2
CASREGTSGGYTF TGTGCCAGCAGAGAGGGGACGTCGGGAGGCTACACCTTC - TRBJ1-2 - TRBV28
CASSSGDSRGETQYF TGTGCCAGCAGCTCCGGGGACTCTCGGGGGGAGACCCAGTACTTC - TRBJ2-5 - TRBV7-3
CASSRDRGNIQYF TGTGCCAGCAGCCGGGACAGGGGGAACATTCAGTACTTC TRBD1 TRBJ2-4 - TRBV13
CASTLRGPTDTQYF TGTGCCAGCACCCTCAGGGGGCCCACAGATACGCAGTATTTT TRBD1 TRBJ2-3 - TRBV7-2
CASSPQGLGQGQETQYF TGTGCCAGCTCACCTCAAGGGCTGGGACAGGGGCAAGAGACCCAGTACTTC TRBD1 TRBJ2-5 - TRBV18
CASSPRGTEKLFF TGTGCCAGCAGTCCGAGGGGGACGGAAAAACTGTTTTTT - TRBJ1-4 once TRBV6-6
CASSIPGQGNTEAFF TGTGCCAGCAGCATACCGGGACAGGGGAACACTGAAGCTTTCTTT TRBD1 TRBJ1-1 - TRBV5-4
CASRHQGPAGPYNEQFF TGTGCCAGCAGACACCAGGGGCCCGCGGGGCCCTACAATGAGCAGTTCTTC - TRBJ2-1 - TRBV7-2
CASSPGTSGRADTQYF TGTGCCAGCAGCCCTGGGACTAGCGGGAGGGCAGATACGCAGTATTTT TRBD2 TRBJ2-3 - TRBV11-3
CASSMRGWGYTF TGTGCCAGTAGTATGAGGGGTTGGGGCTACACCTTC - TRBJ1-2 - TRBV19
CASRITTTFTEAFF TGTGCCAGCCGGATAACCACAACGTTCACTGAAGCTTTCTTT - TRBJ1-1 - TRBV27
CASSFSAGAGQETQYF TGTGCCAGCAGTTTCTCAGCGGGAGCGGGACAAGAGACCCAGTACTTC TRBD2 TRBJ2-5 - TRBV28
CASSLGTSGATSTDTQYF TGCGCCAGCAGCTTGGGGACTAGCGGGGCTACTAGCACAGATACGCAGTATTTT TRBD2 TRBJ2-3 - TRBV5-1
CASSMSLGTGGTGELFF TGTGCCAGTAGTATGTCTCTTGGGACAGGGGGCACCGGGGAGCTGTTTTTT TRBD1 TRBJ2-2 - TRBV19
CATSRGIKVEQFF TGTGCCACCAGCAGAGGGATTAAGGTTGAGCAGTTCTTC - TRBJ2-1 - TRBV15
CASSFRGRNYGYTF TGTGCCAGCAGCTTCCGGGGACGGAACTATGGCTACACCTTC - TRBJ1-2 - TRBV5-6
CAISGQGRTDTQYF TGTGCCATCAGTGGTCAGGGAAGGACAGATACGCAGTATTTT - TRBJ2-3 - TRBV10-3
CASSQDLSLSGNTIYF TGTGCCAGCAGCCAAGATTTAAGTCTCTCTGGAAACACCATATATTTT - TRBJ1-3 - TRBV4-2
CASSWDFITSYNEQFF TGTGCCAGCAGTTGGGACTTCATAACCTCCTACAATGAGCAGTTCTTC - TRBJ2-1 - TRBV2
CAISEQNALNEQFF TGTGCCATCAGTGAGCAAAATGCCCTCAATGAGCAGTTCTTC - TRBJ2-1 - TRBV10-3
CASSVGTGVGETQYF TGTGCCAGCAGCGTGGGGACAGGGGTTGGGGAGACCCAGTACTTC TRBD1 TRBJ2-5 - TRBV9
CASTPGRFNTEAFF TGTGCCAGTACCCCCGGGAGATTCAACACTGAAGCTTTCTTT - TRBJ1-1 - TRBV19
CASSLVGGPEAFF TGTGCCAGCAGCTTAGTCGGGGGCCCTGAAGCTTTCTTT - TRBJ1-1 - TRBV7-9
CASSLTGVGETQYF TGTGCCAGCAGCCTTACAGGGGTAGGAGAGACCCAGTACTTC TRBD1 TRBJ2-5 - TRBV5-4
CASSLRLTGELFF TGTGCCAGCAGCTTAAGGCTCACCGGGGAGCTGTTTTTT - TRBJ2-2 - TRBV7-3
CASSPGTSGPNEQFF TGCGCCAGCAGCCCCGGGACTAGCGGCCCCAATGAGCAGTTCTTC TRBD2 TRBJ2-1 once TRBV5-1
CASSRDQGPDTQYF TGTGCCAGCAGCCGTGACCAGGGGCCAGATACGCAGTATTTT - TRBJ2-3 - TRBV7-6
CASSEMRQGRQPQHF TGCGCCAGCAGTGAGATGAGACAGGGGCGCCAGCCCCAGCATTTT TRBD1 TRBJ1-5 - TRBV10-2
CASSSTILLYGYTF TGTGCCAGCAGTTCCACCATCCTGCTCTATGGCTACACCTTC - TRBJ1-2 once TRBV28
CAWSVGTGTYEQYF TGTGCCTGGAGTGTGGGGACGGGGACCTACGAGCAGTACTTC - TRBJ2-7 - TRBV30
CASSPQPPDGDYEQYF TGTGCCAGCAGCCCCCAACCGCCGGACGGAGACTACGAGCAGTACTTC - TRBJ2-7 - TRBV27
CASKGLAGSEQYF TGTGCCAGCAAAGGACTAGCGGGAAGTGAGCAGTACTTC TRBD2 TRBJ2-7 - TRBV2